These 13 T cell receptor beta chains were all obtained from the same sample, sequenced in a study of T cell responses to AZD1222 COVID-19 vaccine (dated by TCRdb to about 2021). The sample's time point, from its label and the paper: baseline before first vaccination. The receptor library was made with the immunoSEQ multiplex PCR assay. Here the immuneACCESS table is served through TCRdb, limited to in-frame sequences with V and J called. Missing clones are a known gap in these copies; in checked studies unresolved V genes cover under half, and the rest lacks a known reason. The sample table holds some 110,000 clones, of which roughly nine tenths were seen once. The ten largest clones capture about 4.9% of the sample. The sequenced sample was peripheral blood, obtained on day 0 of AZD1222 vaccination. These receptors were collected from an adult in good health.

The gene calls are TRBV21-1 and TRBJ1-6; the DNA was not used to check the table's D call, TRBD1. TRBV21-1 is a known pseudogene. The CDR3 has 18 residues. The CDR3, as DNA: TGTGCCAGCAGCAAACCCCCGGGACAGGGGGCTAGTAATTCACCCCTCCACTTT. Translated: CASSKPPGQGASNSPLHF.

This clone was recorded only once. V and J are TRBV4-2 and TRBJ2-7; a weak D match, TRBD2 (5 bases). Germline values: CDR1 LGHNA, CDR2 YNFKEQ. This CDR3 has 14 residues. V was trimmed by 0 bases and J by 5 bases, leaving 11 bases between them. The CDR3 here is CASSQDPSSDEQYF. CDR3 DNA: TGTGCCAGCAGCCAAGATCCTAGCAGTGACGAGCAGTACTTC.

As DNA, the CDR3 is TGTGCCAGCAGCACCGTTAAGAATGAAAAACTGTTTTTT. It specifies CASSTVKNEKLFF. The chain is built from TRBV11-3 and TRBJ1-4; D unclear. V was trimmed by 5 bases and J by 5 bases, leaving 9 bases between them. Germline values: CDR1 SGHNT, CDR2 YENEEA. This CDR3 spans 13 amino acids.

The chain recombines TRBV5-4 with TRBJ2-3; 11 nucleotides match TRBD1. The CDR3 contains 18 residues. The V segment lost 4 bases and the J segment 3 bases; nucleotides outside the gene matches: 13. From germline, CDR1 is SGHNT and CDR2 YYREEE (reference sequence). CDR3 in amino acids: CASSPRRMGQGETDTQYF. In DNA, the CDR3 is TGTGCCAGCAGCCCTCGAAGAATGGGACAGGGGGAAACAGATACGCAGTATTTT.

The chain has TRBV28 and TRBJ2-3; 9 bases are shared with TRBD2. This CDR3 is 18 amino acids long. CDR1 and CDR2 from the germline V gene are MDHEN and SYDVKM. V dropped 3 bases and J dropped 5; count of bases not matched to a gene: 15. Here the CDR3 reads CASSFYPWREGLKDTQYF. DNA of the CDR3: TGTGCCAGCAGTTTCTACCCCTGGCGGGAGGGCCTAAAAGATACGCAGTATTTT. Supplemented by reference TRBV28 and TRBJ2-3, the full variable domain reads DVKVTQSSRYLVKRTGEKVFLECVQDMDHENMFWYRQDPGLGLRLIYFSYDVKMKEKGDIPEGYSVSREKKERFSLILESASTNQTSMYLCASSFYPWREGLKDTQYFGPGTRLTVL.

The chain joins TRBV19 to TRBJ1-6; TRBD1 matches 9 bases. Germline loops: CDR1 LNHDA, CDR2 SQIVND (reference sequence). The CDR3 is made up of 17 amino acids. Trimming removed 1 base from V and 7 bases from J; junction bases left unmatched: 8. CDR3 protein: CASSIAHRGPRNSPLHF. The CDR3 bases are TGTGCCAGTAGTATAGCTCACAGGGGGCCGCGGAATTCACCCCTCCACTTT.

The CDR3 nucleotides read TGTGCCAGCAGTTGGACAGAGTATGGCTACACCTTC. Its protein product is CASSWTEYGYTF. This rearrangement joins TRBV28 to TRBJ1-2; D is perhaps TRBD1 (6 bases). This CDR3 has 12 amino acids. Per the germline V gene, CDR1 is MDHEN and CDR2 is SYDVKM. V was trimmed by 4 bases and J by 5 bases, leaving 8 bases between them.

The V gene is TRBV6-5, the J gene TRBJ2-2; maybe TRBD2 (5 bases). V was cut by 6 bases and J by 8 bases, with 19 bases left in between. This CDR3 comprises 15 residues. The V gene's germline CDR1 is MNHEY and CDR2 SVGAGI. CDR3 bases: TGTGCCAGCAGGGGAACGGGAAGGGTCGGTGGGGAGCTGTTTTTT. Translating it yields CASRGTGRVGGELFF.

The chain employs TRBV11-3 and TRBJ2-1; 7 positions match TRBD2. V shed 5 bases and J 5 bases; nucleotides not matched to a gene: 9. This CDR3 is built from 15 residues. From germline, CDR1 is SGHNT and CDR2 YENEEA. The CDR3 DNA reads as TGTGCCAGCAGCGAACGTGGGGGGAGGGACAATGAGCAGTTCTTC. Its translation is CASSERGGRDNEQFF.

The chain couples TRBV30 to TRBJ2-7; no clear D gene. The germline CDR1 and CDR2 sequences are GTSNPN and SVGIG (reference sequence). The germline V and J ends were trimmed by 3 bases and 5 bases, with 14 bases remaining between them. The CDR3 spans 13 residues. The DNA for the CDR3 is TGTGCCTGGAGGGCCCAAAACCCCCACGAGCAGTACTTC. It specifies CAWRAQNPHEQYF.

This clone was seen a few times. V and J are TRBV2 and TRBJ2-7, with D possibly being TRBD1 (7 bases). There are 13 residues in the CDR3. Per the germline V gene, CDR1 is SNHLY and CDR2 is FYNNEI. Trimming took 9 bases from V and 2 from J, leaving 14 bases between them. The CDR3 nucleotides read TGTGCCAGTGACGCGGGACAGCCCTACGAGCAGTACTTC. It translates to CASDAGQPYEQYF. Together with reference TRBV2 and TRBJ2-7, the CDR3 gives the full variable domain: EPEVTQTPSHQVTQMGQEVILRCVPISNHLYFYWYRQILGQKVEFLVSFYNNEISEKSEIFDDQFSVERPDGSNFTLKIRSTKLEDSAMYFCASDAGQPYEQYFGPGTRLTVT.

This sequence joins TRBV2 and TRBJ2-3; unclear D gene. The V gene's germline CDR1 is SNHLY and CDR2 FYNNEI. V lost 10 bases, J lost 2 bases, and 13 bases lay in between. The CDR3 is 13 amino acids. CDR3 in DNA: TGTGCCACCCAATTGACGTACACAGATACGCAGTATTTT. Its protein product is CATQLTYTDTQYF.

The chain employs TRBV5-4 and TRBJ2-1, with no clear D. Germline V lookup: CDR1 SGHNT, CDR2 YYREEE (reference sequence). The ends were cut back, 5 bases at V and 15 bases at J, with 18 bases in the middle. The CDR3 is made up of 12 amino acids. The CDR3 sequence is CASRAERTSPFF. The CDR3, as DNA: TGTGCCAGCAGGGCAGAAAGGACGAGTCCGTTCTTC.